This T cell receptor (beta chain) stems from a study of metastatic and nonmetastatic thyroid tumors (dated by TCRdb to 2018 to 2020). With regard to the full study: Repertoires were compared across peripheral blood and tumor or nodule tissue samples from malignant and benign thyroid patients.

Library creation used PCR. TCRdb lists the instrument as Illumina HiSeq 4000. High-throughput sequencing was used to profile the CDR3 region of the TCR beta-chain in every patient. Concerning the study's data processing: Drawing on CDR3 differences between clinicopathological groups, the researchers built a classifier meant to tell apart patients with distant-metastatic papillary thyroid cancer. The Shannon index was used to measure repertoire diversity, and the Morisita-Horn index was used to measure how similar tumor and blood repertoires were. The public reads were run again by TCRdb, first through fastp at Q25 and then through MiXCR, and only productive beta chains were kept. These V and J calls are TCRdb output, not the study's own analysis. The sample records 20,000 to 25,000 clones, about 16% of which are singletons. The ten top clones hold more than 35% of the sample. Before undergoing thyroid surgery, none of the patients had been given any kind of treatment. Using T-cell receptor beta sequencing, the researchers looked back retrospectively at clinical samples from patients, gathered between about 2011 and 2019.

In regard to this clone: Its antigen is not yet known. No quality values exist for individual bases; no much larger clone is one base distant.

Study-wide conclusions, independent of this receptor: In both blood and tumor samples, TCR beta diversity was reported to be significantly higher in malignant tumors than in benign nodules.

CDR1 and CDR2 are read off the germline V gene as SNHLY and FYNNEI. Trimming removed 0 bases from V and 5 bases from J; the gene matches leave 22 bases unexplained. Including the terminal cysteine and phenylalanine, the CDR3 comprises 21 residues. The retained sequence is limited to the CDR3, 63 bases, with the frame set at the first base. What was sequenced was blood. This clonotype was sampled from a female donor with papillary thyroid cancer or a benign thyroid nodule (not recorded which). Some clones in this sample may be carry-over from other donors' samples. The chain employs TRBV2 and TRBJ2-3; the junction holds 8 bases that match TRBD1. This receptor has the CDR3 CASSEAPVRPDRDVTRDTQYF. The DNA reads TGTGCCAGCAGTGAAGCCCCCGTGCGCCCGGACAGGGACGTCACAAGAGATACGCAGTATTTT.